The 27 T cell receptor beta chains given below trace back to one sample, sequenced in a study of T cell responses to AZD1222 COVID-19 vaccine. Clones were sequenced by immunoSEQ multiplex PCR, and TCRdb holds only the in-frame ones, with some missing. Among 80,000 to 95,000 clones listed, approximately 78% were seen once. The sequences come from peripheral blood, collected on day 0 of AZD1222 vaccination. These receptors came from an adult in good health.

CDR3 sequence reads: CASSSPTGLETQYF. The CDR3 DNA sequence: TGTGCCAGCAGTTCGCCGACAGGTCTCGAGACCCAGTACTTC. The chain uses TRBV28 and TRBJ2-5; possibly TRBD1 for D (6 bases). The CDR3 has 14 residues. Germline assignment: CDR1 MDHEN and CDR2 SYDVKM. The germline V and J ends were trimmed by 4 bases and 5 bases, with 14 bases remaining between them. Complete variable domain (other parts from reference TRBV28 and TRBJ2-5): DVKVTQSSRYLVKRTGEKVFLECVQDMDHENMFWYRQDPGLGLRLIYFSYDVKMKEKGDIPEGYSVSREKKERFSLILESASTNQTSMYLCASSSPTGLETQYFGPGTRLLVL.

The chain uses TRBV24-1 and TRBJ2-1; TRBD2 matches at 16 bases. Germline CDR1 reads KGHDR; CDR2 reads SFDVKD. CDR3 size: 20 residues. Trimming took 0 bases from V and 1 from J; bases not matched to a gene: 5. The DNA for the CDR3 is TGTGCCACCAGTGATTTGCTGGGACTAGCGGGAGGGATTTCCTACAATGAGCAGTTCTTC. Encoded protein: CATSDLLGLAGGISYNEQFF.

This chain links TRBV7-2 with TRBJ2-1, with 12 positions matching TRBD2. From germline, CDR1 is SGHTA and CDR2 FQGNSA. The V gene end was trimmed by 1 base and the J gene end by 5 bases; junction bases not matched to a gene: 9. The CDR3 has 18 residues. CDR3 residues: CASSLVSSGRARHNEQFF. The CDR3, as DNA: TGTGCCAGCAGCTTAGTCTCTAGCGGGAGGGCGAGACACAATGAGCAGTTCTTC.

CDR3 nucleotide sequence: TGCGCCAGCAGCTGGGAGGGCAATCAGCCCCAGCATTTT. Translation: CASSWEGNQPQHF. V is TRBV5-1 and J is TRBJ1-5; no reliable D call. Trimming stripped 3 bases from V and 2 bases from J, with 6 bases between. The CDR3 sequence is 13 residues long. The germline V gene encodes CDR1 SGHRS and CDR2 YFSETQ. The complete variable domain, with remaining parts taken from reference TRBV5-1 and TRBJ1-5, reads KAGVTQTPRYLIKTRGQQVTLSCSPISGHRSVSWYQQTPGQGLQFLFEYFSETQRNKGNFPGRFSGRQFSNSRSEMNVSTLELGDSALYLCASSWEGNQPQHFGDGTRLSIL.

This sequence joins TRBV18 and TRBJ2-1; 7 positions match TRBD2. There are 16 residues in the CDR3. The germline V gene encodes CDR1 KGHSH and CDR2 LQKENI. After removal of 2 bases from V and 1 base from J, the junction contained 5 bases not matched to a gene. The CDR3 loop is CASSPNPSGSYNEQFF. The DNA for the CDR3 is TGTGCCAGCTCACCAAACCCTAGCGGTTCCTACAATGAGCAGTTCTTC.

This sequence joins TRBV27 and TRBJ1-3; possibly TRBD1 for D (5 bases). This CDR3 spans 14 amino acids. The germline gives CDR1 MNHEY, CDR2 SMNVEV (reference sequence). Trimming stripped 5 bases from V and 4 bases from J, with 12 bases between. The CDR3 reads CASSLLGVGNTIYF. In DNA form, the CDR3 reads TGTGCCAGCAGTCTCCTAGGGGTCGGAAACACCATATATTTT.

The V and J genes are TRBV30 and TRBJ2-7, with 7 bases identical to TRBD2. This CDR3 has 14 residues. V shed 2 bases and J 1 base; nucleotides not matched to a gene: 5. Germline CDR1 and CDR2: GTSNPN and SVGIG (reference sequence). CDR3 DNA sequence: TGTGCCTGGAGTAAAGCGGGAAGTTCCTACGAGCAGTACTTC. This sequence encodes CAWSKAGSSYEQYF.

The chain couples TRBV10-3 to TRBJ2-2; TRBD1 agrees at 11 bases. Germline CDR1 reads ENHRY; CDR2 reads SYGVKD. With V trimmed by 2 bases and J by 6 bases, 2 bases remained unmatched. The CDR3 sequence is 15 residues long. The CDR3 reads CAISEPGQGAGELFF. CDR3 DNA sequence: TGTGCCATCAGTGAGCCGGGACAGGGGGCCGGGGAGCTGTTTTTT.

The chain employs TRBV5-6 and TRBJ1-2; perhaps TRBD1 as D (5 bases). CDR1 is SGHDT and CDR2 is YYEEEE in the germline V gene. Trimming left V 0 bases short and J 3 bases short, with 12 bases between. The CDR3 has 15 amino acids. The CDR3 protein is CASSLVGRRDYGYTF. In DNA, the CDR3 is TGTGCCAGCAGCTTGGTGGGACGCCGGGACTATGGCTACACCTTC.

This clone was recorded a few times. The chain carries TRBV29-1 and TRBJ1-2, with D maybe TRBD1 (5 bases). The V end lost 3 bases, the J end lost 2 bases, and 13 bases lay between the germline ends. CDR3 size: 14 residues. Germline CDR1 is SQVTM and CDR2 is ANQGSEA. Here the CDR3 reads CSVEMKTENYGYTF. DNA for the CDR3: TGCAGCGTTGAGATGAAGACAGAAAACTATGGCTACACCTTC.

The V gene is TRBV7-2, the J gene TRBJ1-3; the D is unclear. The CDR3 sequence is 13 residues long. Trimming shortened V by 5 bases and J by 0 bases, and 5 bases separated the two germline ends. Germline-derived CDR1 and CDR2 are SGHTA and FQGNSA. CDR3: CASSRYSGNTIYF. CDR3 nucleotides: TGTGCCAGCAGCCGTTACTCTGGAAACACCATATATTTT.

The chain recombines TRBV10-3 with TRBJ2-5; no firm D call. Germline V gives CDR1 ENHRY, CDR2 SYGVKD. V gave up 5 bases and J gave up 4 bases, with 14 bases separating them. The CDR3 length is 14 residues. The CDR3 DNA follows: TGTGCCATCAGTAGGTCCAGAGCCCGAGAGACCCAGTACTTC. It specifies CAISRSRARETQYF.

This chain links TRBV12-3 or TRBV12-4 with TRBJ1-5; 11 nucleotides line up with TRBD1. CDR3 size: 13 residues. The ends lost 8 bases at V and 6 bases at J; junction bases unmatched: 3. The CDR3: CASGGTGGQPQHF. As DNA, the CDR3 is TGTGCCAGCGGGGGGACAGGGGGTCAGCCCCAGCATTTT.

The rearrangement links TRBV5-1 to TRBJ1-5; D is perhaps TRBD1 (6 bases). The length of the CDR3 is 15 residues. The V gene lost 2 bases and the J gene lost 5 bases, with 14 bases spanning the gap. From germline, CDR1 is SGHRS and CDR2 YFSETQ. In DNA form, the CDR3 reads TGCGCCAGCAGCTTCGGGGGGCGGTCCGATCAGCCCCAGCATTTT. This translates into CASSFGGRSDQPQHF.

The V call is TRBV19, the J call TRBJ2-3; the D gene is possibly TRBD2 (6 bases). Trimming shortened V by 6 bases and J by 6 bases, and 16 bases separated the two germline ends. Germline CDR1 reads LNHDA; CDR2 reads SQIVND (reference sequence). The CDR3 length is 14 residues. The CDR3 nucleotides are TGTGCCAGTAGCCCCCTAGGGACTTTGGATACGCAGTATTTT. Translating it yields CASSPLGTLDTQYF.

V and J are TRBV5-1 and TRBJ2-1, with 7 nucleotides matching TRBD2. CDR3 length: 16 amino acids. V shed 4 bases and J 0 bases; nucleotides not matched to a gene: 7. Germline loops: CDR1 SGHRS, CDR2 YFSETQ. CDR3 DNA: TGCGCCAGCAGCCCCGGGCGGGGGAGCTCCTACAATGAGCAGTTCTTC. Protein: CASSPGRGSSYNEQFF.

The chain has TRBV5-6 and TRBJ2-1; D is uncertain. The CDR3 runs to 13 residues. V was cut by 0 bases and J by 5 bases, with 6 bases left in between. Germline V CDR1 and CDR2: SGHDT, YYEEEE. The CDR3 nucleotides are TGTGCCAGCAGCTTGGGCAATAACAATGAGCAGTTCTTC. Translation gives CASSLGNNNEQFF.

The J gene is TRBJ2-1, the V gene TRBV9, with 9 bases fitting TRBD2. The germline V gene has CDR1 SGDLS and CDR2 YYNGEE. This CDR3 comprises 15 residues. The V gene end was trimmed by 1 base and the J gene end by 7 bases; junction bases not matched to a gene: 6. This CDR3 is CASSVLAGPLNEQFF. DNA of the CDR3: TGTGCCAGCAGCGTACTAGCGGGGCCTCTTAATGAGCAGTTCTTC.

V usage is TRBV5-6 and J usage is TRBJ2-3; D perhaps matches TRBD1 (5 bases). V was cut by 4 bases and J by 0 bases, with 12 bases left in between. This CDR3 region has 15 residues. Germline V CDR1 and CDR2: SGHDT, YYEEEE. The CDR3 here is CASSHLRGSTDTQYF. The CDR3 nucleotides read TGTGCCAGCAGCCACCTAAGGGGTAGCACAGATACGCAGTATTTT.

The V gene is TRBV18, the J gene TRBJ2-2; 14 bases line up with TRBD2. The junction had 3 bases not matched to a gene; V was cut back by 1 base and J by 5 bases. The length of the CDR3 is 17 residues. Per germline, CDR1 KGHSH and CDR2 LQKENI. CDR3 nucleotide sequence: TGTGCCAGCTCACCACGACTAGCGGGAGGGCCGACCGGGGAGCTGTTTTTT. This gives the protein CASSPRLAGGPTGELFF. Looking up the rest from reference TRBV18 and TRBJ2-2 gives the full variable domain: NAGVMQNPRHLVRRRGQEARLRCSPMKGHSHVYWYRQLPEEGLKFMVYLQKENIIDESGMPKERFSAEFPKEGPSILRIQQVVRGDSAAYFCASSPRLAGGPTGELFFGEGSRLTVL.

CDR3: CASSFLRDTGELFF. CDR3 DNA: TGCGCCAGCAGCTTTTTAAGGGACACCGGGGAGCTGTTTTTT. The rearrangement joins TRBV5-1 to TRBJ2-2, with D unresolved. Germline CDR1 and CDR2: SGHRS and YFSETQ. Trimming left V 2 bases short and J 3 bases short, with 8 bases between. The CDR3 consists of 14 residues.

The chain links TRBV5-1 to TRBJ2-1; the D is unclear. The germline V and J ends were trimmed by 4 bases and 8 bases, with 22 bases remaining between them. CDR3 length equals 16 residues. CDR1 SGHRS and CDR2 YFSETQ come from the germline V gene. The CDR3, as DNA: TGCGCCAGCAGCCCTGGCAGCGTTTTTTCGCAATATGAGCAGTTCTTC. Translation: CASSPGSVFSQYEQFF.

The J gene is TRBJ2-5, the V gene TRBV3-1 (or the pseudogene TRBV3-2), with TRBD2 as a possible D gene (6 bases). The CDR3 is made up of 16 amino acids. Per the germline V gene, CDR1 is LGHDT and CDR2 is YNNKEL (reference sequence). The V end lost 2 bases, the J end lost 2 bases, and 15 bases lay between the germline ends. The CDR3 loop is CASSQRFGTVQETQYF. The CDR3 bases are TGTGCCAGCAGCCAAAGATTTGGGACTGTACAAGAGACCCAGTACTTC.

The chain employs TRBV7-6 and TRBJ1-5; TRBD1 matches at 12 bases. V shed 4 bases and J 2 bases; nucleotides not matched to a gene: 15. Germline CDR1 SGHVS, CDR2 FNYEAQ. The CDR3 runs to 20 residues. The CDR3, as DNA: TGTGCCAGCAGCTCCGGTCCGGGACAGGGGGCTGGTAGGGGCAATCAGCCCCAGCATTTT. The encoded protein is CASSSGPGQGAGRGNQPQHF.

This chain uses TRBV5-4 with TRBJ1-1, with 10 bases identical to TRBD1. V was clipped by 2 bases and J by 4 bases; unmatched bases: 5. The CDR3 has 15 amino acids. Germline values: CDR1 SGHNT, CDR2 YYREEE (reference sequence). CDR3 in amino acids: CASSFGTGEATEAFF. The CDR3 DNA reads as TGTGCCAGCAGCTTTGGGACAGGGGAGGCCACTGAAGCTTTCTTT.

On this clone: Other nucleotide sequences from this sample produce the same CDR3. The V call is TRBV5-1, the J call TRBJ1-3; unclear D gene. The CDR3 totals 14 residues. Trimming left V 0 bases short and J 0 bases short, with 4 bases between. Germline V gives CDR1 SGHRS, CDR2 YFSETQ. This CDR3 reads CASSLDLSGNTIYF. In DNA, the CDR3 is TGCGCCAGCAGCTTGGATCTCTCTGGAAACACCATATATTTT. The complete variable domain, with remaining parts taken from reference TRBV5-1 and TRBJ1-3, reads KAGVTQTPRYLIKTRGQQVTLSCSPISGHRSVSWYQQTPGQGLQFLFEYFSETQRNKGNFPGRFSGRQFSNSRSEMNVSTLELGDSALYLCASSLDLSGNTIYFGEGSWLTVV.

The chain is built from TRBV15 and TRBJ2-1; the D is unclear. Germline CDR1 reads LNHNV; CDR2 reads YYDKDF (reference sequence). CDR3 length: 21 residues. Trimming took off 2 bases at V and 4 bases at J, with 30 bases between the two ends. CDR3: CATSRRGISAWSIHLYNEQFF. The CDR3 DNA reads TGTGCCACCAGCAGAAGAGGTATTTCAGCGTGGAGTATACATCTATACAATGAGCAGTTCTTC.